Following are 29 T cell receptor beta chains from one sample sequenced in a study of blood T cell repertoires in COVID-19. Using immunoSEQ multiplex PCR, the repertoire was profiled, and TCRdb retains in-frame clones only, with some absent. The data hold 200,000 to 250,000 clones, with 82% observed a single time. Sequenced input: peripheral blood. All receptors come from a woman over 75 with COVID-19, enrolled during active disease.

V and J are TRBV2 and TRBJ1-2, with 7 bases identical to TRBD1. The germline gives CDR1 SNHLY, CDR2 FYNNEI. The CDR3 loop spans 14 amino acids. V lost 4 bases to trimming and J lost 7 bases; unmatched junction nucleotides: 9. CDR3 coding DNA: TGTGCCAGCAGTGGATCGGGACAGATAGCTGGCTACACCTTC. Its protein product is CASSGSGQIAGYTF. Drawing the rest from reference TRBV2 and TRBJ1-2, the complete variable domain is EPEVTQTPSHQVTQMGQEVILRCVPISNHLYFYWYRQILGQKVEFLVSFYNNEISEKSEIFDDQFSVERPDGSNFTLKIRSTKLEDSAMYFCASSGSGQIAGYTFGSGTRLTVV.

The chain carries TRBV4-1 and TRBJ2-7; TRBD2 matches at 11 bases. J gave up 3 bases and V 1 base, and 5 bases lay outside the gene matches. Germline V gene lookup returns CDR1 MGHRA and CDR2 YSYEKL. CDR3 length equals 16 residues. This CDR3 is CASSQGPGLADYEQYF. The CDR3 bases are TGCGCCAGCAGCCAAGGCCCGGGACTAGCGGACTACGAGCAGTACTTC.

The genes are TRBV5-4 and TRBJ2-7, with 8 bases lining up with TRBD1. Germline CDR1 reads SGHNT; CDR2 reads YYREEE (reference sequence). The CDR3 consists of 14 residues. After removal of 3 bases from V and 7 bases from J, the junction contained 9 bases not matched to a gene. The CDR3: CASSSGTGSKEQYF. CDR3 sequence (DNA): TGTGCCAGCAGCTCCGGGACAGGCTCTAAGGAGCAGTACTTC.

The gene calls are TRBV7-2 and TRBJ1-5; D may be TRBD1 (6 bases). The CDR3 consists of 16 residues. Germline CDR1 is SGHTA and CDR2 is FQGNSA. V lost 2 bases and J 0 bases, leaving 11 bases between the germline ends. As DNA, the CDR3 is TGTGCCAGCAGCTTATCCAGGGGAGATAGCAATCAGCCCCAGCATTTT. This sequence encodes CASSLSRGDSNQPQHF.

The chain recombines TRBV30 with TRBJ2-7; 14 nucleotides align to TRBD2. Trimming cost V 4 bases and J 9 bases; bases outside gene matches: 8. The germline V gene encodes CDR1 GTSNPN and CDR2 SVGIG (reference sequence). This CDR3 is built from 14 residues. CDR3 sequence reads: CAWNPGLAGVGQYF. DNA for the CDR3: TGTGCCTGGAACCCGGGACTAGCGGGAGTTGGGCAGTACTTC.

The chain joins TRBV7-9 to TRBJ2-7, with 8 bases that match TRBD1. There are 15 residues in the CDR3. V lost 1 base to trimming and J lost 4 bases; unmatched junction nucleotides: 6. Germline loops: CDR1 SEHNR, CDR2 FQNEAQ (reference sequence). CDR3 region: CASSLEAGGVYEQYF. DNA for the CDR3: TGTGCCAGCAGCTTAGAGGCAGGGGGCGTATACGAGCAGTACTTC.

This clone was detected a few times. The gene calls are TRBV4-1 and TRBJ1-1; 8 bases line up with TRBD1. V was pared by 4 bases and J by 5 bases, with 12 bases of the junction left unmatched. This CDR3 has 16 residues. Germline lookup yields CDR1 MGHRA and CDR2 YSYEKL. Here the CDR3 DNA reads TGCGCCAGCAGCCCCACTCGACGACAGGGGCGGACTGAAGCTTTCTTT. Amino acids: CASSPTRRQGRTEAFF.

The chain employs TRBV11-2 and TRBJ2-7; D is undetermined. Germline CDR1 reads SGHAT; CDR2 reads FQNNGV. CDR3 length: 14 amino acids. V was cut by 1 base and J by 2 bases, with 9 bases left in between. This CDR3 reads CASSLGVGAYEQYF. Here the CDR3 DNA reads TGTGCCAGCAGCTTAGGGGTCGGAGCCTACGAGCAGTACTTC.

This clone was observed a few times. The V and J genes are TRBV5-1 and TRBJ2-5; 7 positions match TRBD2. Trimming removed 6 bases from V and 5 bases from J; junction bases left unmatched: 10. This CDR3 has 14 amino acids. Germline V CDR1 and CDR2: SGHRS, YFSETQ. The CDR3 sequence: CASTRAGDSETQYF. CDR3 DNA: TGCGCCAGCACGAGGGCGGGAGATTCTGAGACCCAGTACTTC.

The chain uses TRBV28 and TRBJ2-1; D not resolved. V lost 7 bases and J lost 3, with 7 bases in between. The length of the CDR3 is 12 residues. The germline CDR1 and CDR2 sequences are MDHEN and SYDVKM. The CDR3 region is CASTSGYNEQFF. The CDR3 DNA is TGTGCCAGCACCTCAGGCTACAATGAGCAGTTCTTC.

The genes are TRBV7-9 and TRBJ1-4; no clear D gene. The CDR3 spans 14 residues. The germline V gene encodes CDR1 SEHNR and CDR2 FQNEAQ (reference sequence). V was cut by 4 bases and J by 8 bases, with 14 bases left in between. The DNA for the CDR3 is TGTGCCAGCAGCTCCCAACGACAAGCCGAAAAACTGTTTTTT. Residues: CASSSQRQAEKLFF.

The rearrangement joins TRBV10-2 to TRBJ1-1; 7 bases align to TRBD1. Germline V lookup: CDR1 WSHSY, CDR2 SAAADI. The CDR3 runs to 11 residues. The ends lost 6 bases at V and 7 bases at J; junction bases unmatched: 2. The CDR3 region has the DNA TGCGCCAGCAGAGGACAGGTTGAAGCTTTCTTT. This gives the protein CASRGQVEAFF.

This sequence joins TRBV18 and TRBJ1-6; 10 nucleotides match TRBD1. Germline V gives CDR1 KGHSH, CDR2 LQKENI. The V gene end was trimmed by 2 bases and the J gene end by 7 bases; junction bases not matched to a gene: 8. The CDR3 length is 17 residues. CDR3 nucleotides: TGTGCCAGCTCACCAAAAGGGACAGGGGAAGCAAATTCACCCCTCCACTTT. Translated, it gives CASSPKGTGEANSPLHF.

V is TRBV6-5 and J is TRBJ1-2; a weak D match, TRBD1 (6 bases). V shed 6 bases and J shed 4 bases, with 12 bases lying between them. Per germline, CDR1 MNHEY and CDR2 SVGAGI. This CDR3 spans 13 amino acids. The CDR3 is CASSQGHLYGYTF. The CDR3 nucleotides read TGTGCCAGCAGCCAGGGACACCTCTATGGCTACACCTTC.

V gene TRBV19 combines with J gene TRBJ1-1, with a possible D match to TRBD1 (6 bases). The CDR3 consists of 13 residues. V lost 10 bases to trimming and J lost 4 bases, with 16 bases between them. CDR1 LNHDA and CDR2 SQIVND come from the germline V gene (reference sequence). The CDR3 loop is CATSQGYSTEAFF. CDR3 nucleotides: TGTGCCACCTCACAGGGCTATAGCACTGAAGCTTTCTTT.

The V gene is TRBV7-3, the J gene TRBJ2-1; 9 nucleotides line up with TRBD2. The V segment lost 5 bases and the J segment 3 bases; nucleotides outside the gene matches: 5. This CDR3 contains 15 residues. The germline gives CDR1 SGHTA, CDR2 FQGTGA. The DNA for the CDR3 is TGTGCCAGCAGCGTAGATAGCGGGGGCTACAATGAGCAGTTCTTC. This gives the protein CASSVDSGGYNEQFF.

This clone was recorded a few times. The V call is TRBV30, the J call TRBJ2-1, with 7 bases that match TRBD1. J lost 6 bases, V lost 2 bases, and 1 base had no gene match. Germline CDR1 GTSNPN, CDR2 SVGIG (reference sequence). The CDR3 totals 12 residues. Written as DNA, the CDR3 is TGTGCCTGGAGTAGACAGGGCAATGAGCAGTTCTTC. Translated: CAWSRQGNEQFF.

The chain joins TRBV28 to TRBJ1-4; D is possibly TRBD1 (5 bases). Germline CDR1 MDHEN, CDR2 SYDVKM. The CDR3 consists of 16 residues. V was cut by 5 bases and J by 3 bases, with 16 bases left in between. For the CDR3, the DNA is TGTGCCAGCAGTCCCGACCGACAGAAGTCTAATGAAAAACTGTTTTTT. Encoded protein: CASSPDRQKSNEKLFF.

Note on this clone: Additional DNA sequences in this sample encode the identical CDR3. CDR3 protein: CASSGQGAAKLFF. CDR3 in DNA: TGTGCCAGCAGCGGACAGGGGGCGGCAAAACTGTTTTTT. V usage is TRBV2 and J usage is TRBJ1-4; TRBD1 matches at 11 bases. This CDR3 comprises 13 residues. From germline, CDR1 is SNHLY and CDR2 FYNNEI. The trim removed 6 bases at V and 10 bases at J, leaving 4 bases unmatched.

This chain connects TRBV15 to TRBJ2-7; TRBD1 matches at 9 bases. Trimming removed 2 bases from V and 3 bases from J; junction bases left unmatched: 5. The CDR3 spans 15 residues. Germline loops: CDR1 LNHNV, CDR2 YYDKDF (reference sequence). The CDR3 region has the DNA TGTGCCACCAGCAGACCGGGACAGGGCTTCTACGAGCAGTACTTC. Amino acid sequence: CATSRPGQGFYEQYF.

The rearrangement links TRBV3-1 (or the pseudogene TRBV3-2) to TRBJ1-3, with D hard to call. The V and J ends lost 1 base and 4 bases respectively, with 20 bases between them. The germline CDR1 and CDR2 sequences are LGHDT and YNNKEL (reference sequence). The CDR3 sequence is 18 residues long. CDR3 nucleotides: TGTGCCAGCAGCCAAGCCGTGGCCGGGGAAAAGGTAGGAAACACCATATATTTT. Translating it yields CASSQAVAGEKVGNTIYF.

V usage is TRBV6-5 and J usage is TRBJ1-1; D is perhaps TRBD1 (5 bases). Trimming cost V 2 bases and J 11 bases, with 15 bases left between them. This CDR3 has 13 amino acids. Germline lookup yields CDR1 MNHEY and CDR2 SVGAGI. The CDR3 region is CASSYEMGRVAFF. CDR3 bases: TGTGCCAGCAGTTACGAAATGGGCAGGGTGGCTTTCTTT.

The chain couples TRBV3-1 (or the pseudogene TRBV3-2) to TRBJ1-1, with D perhaps TRBD1 (6 bases). Trimming removed 0 bases at V and 8 bases at J, with 10 bases between. CDR1 is LGHDT and CDR2 is YNNKEL in the germline V gene (reference sequence). There are 13 residues in the CDR3. CDR3 nucleotide sequence: TGTGCCAGCAGCCAAGATTGGGGGCCCGAAGCTTTCTTT. This translates into CASSQDWGPEAFF.

J is TRBJ1-4 and V is TRBV6-5, with 12 bases lining up with TRBD1. J was trimmed by 8 bases and V by 4 bases; bases with no gene match: 2. CDR3 length equals 14 residues. Germline V gene lookup returns CDR1 MNHEY and CDR2 SVGAGI. The CDR3 nucleotides are TGTGCCAGCAGTTTAGGGACAGGGGGCGAAAAACTGTTTTTT. Translating it yields CASSLGTGGEKLFF.

V gene TRBV29-1 combines with J gene TRBJ1-1, with D perhaps TRBD1 (6 bases). The CDR3 sequence is 17 residues long. Looked up from germline, CDR1 is SQVTM and CDR2 is ANQGSEA. V shed 4 bases and J shed 4 bases, with 25 bases lying between them. As DNA, the CDR3 is TGCAGCGTTGTCCGGTCAAGGCCGGCAGGGGTAAGCACTGAAGCTTTCTTT. It yields the protein CSVVRSRPAGVSTEAFF. Filled out from reference TRBV29-1 and TRBJ1-1, the complete variable domain reads SAVISQKPSRDICQRGTSLTIQCQVDSQVTMMFWYRQQPGQSLTLIATANQGSEATYESGFVIDKFPISRPNLTFSTLTVSNMSPEDSSIYLCSVVRSRPAGVSTEAFFGQGTRLTVV.

The J gene is TRBJ2-7, the V gene TRBV10-3; TRBD1 matches 8 bases. J gave up 2 bases and V 8 bases, and 5 bases lay outside the gene matches. Germline loops: CDR1 ENHRY, CDR2 SYGVKD. The CDR3 is 13 residues long. As DNA, the CDR3 is TGTGCCATCGGAGGGACAGGCGCCTACGAGCAGTACTTC. This translates into CAIGGTGAYEQYF.

The chain employs TRBV11-2 and TRBJ2-3; D gene ambiguous. This CDR3 contains 13 residues. Germline V gene data show CDR1 as SGHAT and CDR2 as FQNNGV. Trimming cost V 1 base and J 6 bases, with 8 bases left between them. CDR3 DNA sequence: TGTGCCAGCAGCTTAGGCTTGAGGGATACGCAGTATTTT. Translating it yields CASSLGLRDTQYF.

The chain links TRBV6-8 to TRBJ1-4; no clear D. Germline V gene sequence: CDR1 MNHGY, CDR2 SAAAGT. Trimming shortened V by 2 bases and J by 8 bases, and 6 bases separated the two germline ends. The CDR3 consists of 12 residues. CDR3 sequence: CASSYRLEKLFF. Here the CDR3 DNA reads TGTGCCAGCAGTTACCGTCTCGAAAAACTGTTTTTT.

The chain has TRBV15 and TRBJ1-1; the match to TRBD1 covers 7 bases. The CDR3 length is 15 residues. In germline, CDR1 is LNHNV, CDR2 YYDKDF (reference sequence). V shed 3 bases, J shed 0 bases, and the junction held 4 bases outside the gene matches. In DNA, the CDR3 is TGTGCCACCAGCAGTTTGACAGGGCTGAACACTGAAGCTTTCTTT. This encodes CATSSLTGLNTEAFF.